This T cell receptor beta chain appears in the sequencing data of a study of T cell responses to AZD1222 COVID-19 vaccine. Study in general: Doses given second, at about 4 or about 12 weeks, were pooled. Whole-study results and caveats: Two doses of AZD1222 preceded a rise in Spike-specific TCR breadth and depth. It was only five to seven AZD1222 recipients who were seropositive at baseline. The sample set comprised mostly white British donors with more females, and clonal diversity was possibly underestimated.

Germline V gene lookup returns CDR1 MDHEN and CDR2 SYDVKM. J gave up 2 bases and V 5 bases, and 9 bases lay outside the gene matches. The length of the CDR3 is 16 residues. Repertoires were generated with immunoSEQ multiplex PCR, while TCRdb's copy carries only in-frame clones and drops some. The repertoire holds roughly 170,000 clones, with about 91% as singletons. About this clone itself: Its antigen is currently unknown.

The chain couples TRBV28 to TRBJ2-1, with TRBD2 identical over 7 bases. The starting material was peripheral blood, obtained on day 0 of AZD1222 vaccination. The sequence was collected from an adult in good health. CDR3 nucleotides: TGTGCCAGCAGTCCCTTGGCGGGAGCAGCCTACAATGAGCAGTTCTTC. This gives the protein CASSPLAGAAYNEQFF.